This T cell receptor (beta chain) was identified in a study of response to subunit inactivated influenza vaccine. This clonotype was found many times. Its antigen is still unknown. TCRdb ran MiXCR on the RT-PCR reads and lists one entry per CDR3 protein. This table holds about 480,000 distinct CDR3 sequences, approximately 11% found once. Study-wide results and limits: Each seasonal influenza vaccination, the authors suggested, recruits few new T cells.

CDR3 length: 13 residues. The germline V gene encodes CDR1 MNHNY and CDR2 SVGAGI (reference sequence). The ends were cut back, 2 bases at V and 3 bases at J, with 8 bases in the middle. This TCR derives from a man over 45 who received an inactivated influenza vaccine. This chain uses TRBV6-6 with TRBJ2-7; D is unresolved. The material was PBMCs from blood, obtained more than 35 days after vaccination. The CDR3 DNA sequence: TGTGCCAGCAGTTACAGGGAAAGCTACGAGCAGTACTTC. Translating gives CASSYRESYEQYF.